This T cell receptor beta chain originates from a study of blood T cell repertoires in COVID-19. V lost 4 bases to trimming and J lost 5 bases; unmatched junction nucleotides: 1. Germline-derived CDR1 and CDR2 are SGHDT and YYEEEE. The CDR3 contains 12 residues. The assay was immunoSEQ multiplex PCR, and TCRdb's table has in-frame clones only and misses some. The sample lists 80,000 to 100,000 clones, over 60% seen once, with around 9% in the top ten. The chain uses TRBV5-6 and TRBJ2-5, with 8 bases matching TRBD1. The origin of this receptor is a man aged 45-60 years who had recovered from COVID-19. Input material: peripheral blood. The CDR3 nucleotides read TGTGCCAGCAGCGGGGACAGGGAGACCCAGTACTTC. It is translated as CASSGDRETQYF.